This T cell receptor (beta chain) emerged from a study of identifying expanded T cells in peripheral blood. CDR3 length equals 11 residues. Germline CDR1 and CDR2: SGHRS and YFSETQ. V was shortened by 5 bases and J by 5 bases, with 8 bases between the two germline ends. Collection occurred without any documented infections or immune events in donors. Regarding the study as a whole: Clone count variance between roughly 2-week samples rose with total template count. Differentially abundant clones: roughly 1.2 between replicates, around 17 at two to three weeks, under 25 at four.

Profiled with immunoSEQ multiplex PCR; TCRdb holds only in-frame clones, not every one. The sample lists about 97,000 clones; approximately 90% were seen once. This clone was counted between two and nine times. Its target is not known. Sequenced sample: blood. This chain links TRBV5-1 with TRBJ2-7; no clear D. The TCR comes from a person between 18 and 70 years old in good health. In nucleotides, the CDR3 is TGCGCCAGCAGTAGAATGGACGAGCAGTACTTC. Its protein is CASSRMDEQYF.